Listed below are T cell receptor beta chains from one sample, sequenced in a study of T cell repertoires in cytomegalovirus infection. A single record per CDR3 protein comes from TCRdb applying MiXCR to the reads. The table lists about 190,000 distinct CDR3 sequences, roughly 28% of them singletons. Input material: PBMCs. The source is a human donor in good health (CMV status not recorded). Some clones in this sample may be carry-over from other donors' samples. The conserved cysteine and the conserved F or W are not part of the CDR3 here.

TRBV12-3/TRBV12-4	ASSLMSEGEQF
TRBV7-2	ASSLEGTGELF
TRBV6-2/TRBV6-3	ASSNGVVMNTEAF
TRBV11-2	ASSRRDIANTEAF
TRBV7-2	ASSVTSGQSSYNEQF
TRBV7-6	ASSVRDTGANVLT
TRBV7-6	ASSHDSSNQPQH
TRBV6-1	ASRATETYGYT
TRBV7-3	ASSFGGGEQF
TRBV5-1	ASSRTIAGGVYGYT
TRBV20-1	SARDGGRSRSYEQY
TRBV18	ASSQGRRQETQY
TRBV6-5	ASSETPASYGYT
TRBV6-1	ASNEGTNYGYT
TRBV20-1	SAFERMNTEAF
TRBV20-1	SAAPLAGGGDTQY
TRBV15	ATSRDGGRQLNYGYT
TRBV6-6	ANNEGFNYGYT
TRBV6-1	ASSERQGPGYGYT
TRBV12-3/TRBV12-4	ASNDRGDYGYT
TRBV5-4	ASSGAGQGFYEQY
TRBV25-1	ASSEWTGGDTEAF
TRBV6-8	ASSVGQGVEPQH
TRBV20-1	SASTLAGVYNEQF
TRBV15	ATSRVGGAYNEQF
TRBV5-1	ASSLRTGGNSPLH
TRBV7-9	ASSFHQTGANVLT
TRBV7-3	ASSLRAQETQY
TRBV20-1	SPLAGGDNEQF
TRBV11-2	ASSPGTTSYEQY
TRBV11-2	ASSLDGREQY
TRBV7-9	ASSPSGGPEETQY
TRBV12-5	ASGLLTGGVSEAF
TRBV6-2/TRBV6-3	ASSPTSFWDFRYEQY
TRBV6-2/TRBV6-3	ASVPPRRAKNIQY
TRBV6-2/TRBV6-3	ASRRSGGSSYNEQF
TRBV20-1	SARGERPNYGYT
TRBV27	ASSPPGASSYEQY
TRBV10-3	AITPGQGDTEAF
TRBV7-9	ASSRHNSPLH
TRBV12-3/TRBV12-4	TSSARVEAF
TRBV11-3	ASSVTGGNTEAF
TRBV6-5	ASSSQAGSQGIGYT
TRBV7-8	ASSLGGTLQETQY
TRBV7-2	ASSFSSIFGNTIY
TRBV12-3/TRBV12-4	ASTPSVGEAF
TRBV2	ASSAEASYEQY
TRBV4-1	ASSQEKRGKSYEQY
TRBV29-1	SVETGVDEKLF
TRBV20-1	SAPSLSTDTQY
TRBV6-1	ASTQVGGAKNIQY
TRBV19	ASSIHRDRSTDTQY
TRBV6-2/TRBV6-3	ASSLDSAKAF
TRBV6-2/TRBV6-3	ASSDGQGQGETQY
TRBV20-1	SARERGSSYNSPLH